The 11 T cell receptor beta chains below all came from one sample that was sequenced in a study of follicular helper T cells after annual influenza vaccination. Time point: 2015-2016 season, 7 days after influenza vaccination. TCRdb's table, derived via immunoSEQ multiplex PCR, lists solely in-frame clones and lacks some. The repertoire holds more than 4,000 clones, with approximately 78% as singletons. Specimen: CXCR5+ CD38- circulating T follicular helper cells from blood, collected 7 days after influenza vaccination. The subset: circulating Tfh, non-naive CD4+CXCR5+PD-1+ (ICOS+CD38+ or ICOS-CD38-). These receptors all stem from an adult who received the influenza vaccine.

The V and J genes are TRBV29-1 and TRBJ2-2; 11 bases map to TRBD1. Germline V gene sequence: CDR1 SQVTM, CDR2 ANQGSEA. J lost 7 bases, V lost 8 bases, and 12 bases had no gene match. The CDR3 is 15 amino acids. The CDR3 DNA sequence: TGCAGCCCCCCCCGGGACAGGGGGTATGACGGGGAGCTGTTTTTT. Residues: CSPPRDRGYDGELFF.

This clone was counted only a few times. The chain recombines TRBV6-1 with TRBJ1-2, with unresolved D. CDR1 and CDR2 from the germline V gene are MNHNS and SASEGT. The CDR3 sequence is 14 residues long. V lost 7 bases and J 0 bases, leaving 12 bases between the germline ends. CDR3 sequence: CASTTRTSNYGYTF. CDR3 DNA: TGTGCCAGCACAACCAGGACTTCTAACTATGGCTACACCTTC.

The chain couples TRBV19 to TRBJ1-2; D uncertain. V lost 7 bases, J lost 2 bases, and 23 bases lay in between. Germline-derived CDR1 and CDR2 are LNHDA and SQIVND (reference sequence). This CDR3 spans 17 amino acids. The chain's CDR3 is CASTSILVYGNNYGYTF. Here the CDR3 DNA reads TGTGCCAGTACCTCCATCTTGGTTTACGGGAACAACTATGGCTACACCTTC.

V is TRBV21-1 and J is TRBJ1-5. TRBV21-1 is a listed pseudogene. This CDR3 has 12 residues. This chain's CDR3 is CASMGSNQPQHF. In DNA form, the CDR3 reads TGTGCCAGCATGGGTAGCAATCAGCCCCAGCATTTT.

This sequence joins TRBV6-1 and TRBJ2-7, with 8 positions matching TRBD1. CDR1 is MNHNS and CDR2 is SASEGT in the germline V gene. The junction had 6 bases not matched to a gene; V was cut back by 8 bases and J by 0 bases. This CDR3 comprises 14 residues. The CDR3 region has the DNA TGTGCCAGCTACCGGGACAGGAGCTCCTACGAGCAGTACTTC. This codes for CASYRDRSSYEQYF.

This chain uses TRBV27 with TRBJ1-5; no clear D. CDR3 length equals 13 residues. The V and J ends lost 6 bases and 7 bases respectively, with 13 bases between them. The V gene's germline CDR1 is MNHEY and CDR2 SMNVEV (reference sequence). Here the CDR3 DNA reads TGTGCCAGCAGGGGAGATTGGTGGCAGCCCCAGCATTTT. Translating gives CASRGDWWQPQHF.

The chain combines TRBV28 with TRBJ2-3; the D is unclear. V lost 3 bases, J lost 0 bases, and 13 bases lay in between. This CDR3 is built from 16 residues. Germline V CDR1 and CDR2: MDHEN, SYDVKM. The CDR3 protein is CASSLAAVLSTDTQYF. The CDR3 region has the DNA TGTGCCAGCAGTTTGGCTGCGGTCCTTAGCACAGATACGCAGTATTTT.

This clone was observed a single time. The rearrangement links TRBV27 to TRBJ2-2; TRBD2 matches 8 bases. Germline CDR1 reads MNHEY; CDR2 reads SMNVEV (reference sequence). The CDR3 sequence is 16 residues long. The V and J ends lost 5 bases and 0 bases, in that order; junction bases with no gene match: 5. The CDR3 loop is CASSRSSGSNTGELFF. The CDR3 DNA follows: TGTGCCAGCAGTCGATCTAGCGGGTCGAACACCGGGGAGCTGTTTTTT.

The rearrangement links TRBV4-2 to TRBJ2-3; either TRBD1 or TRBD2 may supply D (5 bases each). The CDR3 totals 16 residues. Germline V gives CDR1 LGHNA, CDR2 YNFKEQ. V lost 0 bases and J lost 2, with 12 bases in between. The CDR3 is CASSQDPGRVTDTQYF. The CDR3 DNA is TGTGCCAGCAGCCAAGATCCGGGGCGCGTCACAGATACGCAGTATTTT.

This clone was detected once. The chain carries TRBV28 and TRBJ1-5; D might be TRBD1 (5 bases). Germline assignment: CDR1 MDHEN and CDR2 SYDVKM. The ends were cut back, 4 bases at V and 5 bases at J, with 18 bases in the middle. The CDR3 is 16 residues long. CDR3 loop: CASSSNSGGLHQPQHF. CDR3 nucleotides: TGTGCCAGCAGTTCCAACTCGGGGGGTCTACATCAGCCCCAGCATTTT.

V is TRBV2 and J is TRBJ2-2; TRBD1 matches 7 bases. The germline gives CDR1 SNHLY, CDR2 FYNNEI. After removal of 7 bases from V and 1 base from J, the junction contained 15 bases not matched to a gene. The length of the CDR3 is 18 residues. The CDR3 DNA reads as TGTGCCAGCACCCCCCAGAGAGGGGGCGCAGTGAACACCGGGGAGCTGTTTTTT. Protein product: CASTPQRGGAVNTGELFF.